The source of this T cell receptor beta chain is a study of blood T cell repertoires in COVID-19. Study details: Samples representing acute and convalescent COVID-19 were sourced from the United States, Italy and Spain. T cells, B-cell-depleted T cells, or PBMCs supplied cDNA or gDNA.

Authors' processing steps: Reference gene primers were amplified, and this amplification served to estimate nucleated cell counts. TCRdb's copy holds only in-frame clones and misses some; the assay was immunoSEQ multiplex PCR. V, J and clone size are those of that table, while D and trimming were read from the DNA. The profile covers some 190,000 clones, with 80% appearing a single time and around 6.9% taken by the ten largest. Unmatched junction bases numbered 6, after V lost 3 bases and J lost 4 bases. The germline gives CDR1 DFQATT, CDR2 SNEGSKA (reference sequence). The CDR3 is made up of 14 amino acids. The sample holds many counts of this clone.

The chain has TRBV20-1 and TRBJ1-5, with 7 bases lining up with TRBD1. The TCR was taken from a man aged 55 to 70 with acute or convalescent COVID-19. The specimen sequenced was peripheral blood. CDR3 amino acids: CSASRQGRNQPQHF. In nucleotides, the CDR3 is TGCAGTGCTAGTAGACAGGGTAGAAATCAGCCCCAGCATTTT.